This entry features one T cell receptor (beta chain) sequence. No cognate antigen has been identified for it. Base quality data are lacking; no much larger clone is found one base away. In total, 630 or so healthy bone marrow donors made up the cohort. All cohort members were sampled while nominally healthy, although unrecorded immune exposures were likely present. The donor tested CMV seronegative, placing the donor among the roughly 340 seronegative members of the cohort. Every donor gave a peripheral blood sample, and the peripheral blood mononuclear cells from that sample were used for TCR beta sequencing. Genomic DNA extraction from the blood cell samples was performed with the Qiagen DNeasy Blood Extraction Kit. These data originate in a study of cytomegalovirus exposure and HLA in healthy donors (dated by TCRdb to about 2017). With respect to the entire study: In an earlier analysis of some 550 of the donors, about 270 Gb of sequence data and 90 million to 120 million unique TCR beta sequences from roughly 180 million T cells were reported. Approximately 300 gigabases of sequencing data and around 80 million unique TCR sequences made up an early release that covered approximately 620 HLA-typed donors. Among the approximately 400 genotyped donors, more than 70% belonged to the genetic ancestry cluster associated with self-reported Caucasian donors. The aim of the study was to test whether cataloging public T cell receptors could identify signatures of past pathogen exposure. The T cell repertoires of 700 or so subjects were profiled by immunosequencing and related to cytomegalovirus serostatus. A separate validation cohort of about 110 different subjects was used in addition to the 666-subject first cohort. The study combined high-throughput TCR immunosequencing, statistical association of individual TCRs with disease status, and machine learning to predict cytomegalovirus infection status. A later analysis re-examined previously published TCR beta repertoires from 610 or so donors and added high-resolution HLA genotyping to investigate patterns of TCR occurrence. In the later analysis, no new phenotypic data were used to find candidate immune exposures; instead, reliance was placed on TCR beta sequences and their occurrence across donors. An earlier analysis of 587 of the donors used high-throughput TCR beta sequencing to judge whether each TCR beta V gene segment behaved as functional or pseudogenic. Donor age, sex, ethnicity and CMV serostatus were compiled alongside the repertoire data. A later genetic analysis used genome-wide SNP genotypes for about 60% of the roughly 700 donors, treating that subset as a discovery cohort. Every repertoire in the discovery cohort had been generated on one and the same sequencing platform. HLA typing covered class I and class II loci at four-digit resolution. Typing coverage differed by locus: A, B, C, DRB1 and DQB1 were typed in roughly 620-630 donors, DQA1 in about 510, DPA1 in 606, and DPB1 in 472. Because of strong linkage in the cohort, five DR-DQ haplotypes were treated as single units for association and clustering. Across some 400 genotyped donors of the cohort, an average of about 240,000 unique TCR beta nucleotide sequences per donor were sequenced, and approximately 17% of those sequences were non-productive. What the authors observed across the whole study: At a false discovery rate of 0.05, a later analysis linked some 17,000 TCR beta sequences to specific HLA alleles. The only immune exposure information available for the cohort was CMV serostatus. A few of the identified cytomegalovirus-associated TCR beta chains were confirmed in vitro to be specific for cytomegalovirus antigens. Only TCR beta chains were sequenced in this cohort, and the absence of alpha or paired-chain data limited detectable features. A further reported finding was that TCR beta sequences accurately predicted the HLA-A and HLA-B alleles for most subjects in the first cohort. Sequencing depth was assumed to be roughly uniform across donors in the presence/absence analyses, though that assumption may not hold. Correlated functional status among segregating V segments might be attributable to linkage disequilibrium, but an unknown experimental factor could not be ruled out. A group of highly shared sequence variants was considered likely to be a technical artifact of the sequencing pipeline. In a later analysis, HLA-associated TCR beta chains were found to be more clonally expanded and to have lower generation probabilities than equally common non-associated chains. A later analysis found that TCR association rates varied across HLA loci, with DRB1 alleles showing the most associated TCRs and HLA-C alleles the fewest. In a later analysis, several top co-occurrence clusters were reported to appear linked to parvovirus B19, influenza, CMV and Epstein-Barr virus. A later analysis found that most CMV-associated TCR beta chains appeared HLA-restricted, with HLA associations seemingly driven largely by CMV exposure. According to the authors, the approach could potentially be generalized to other disease states and immunological phenotypes. When HLA alleles, especially DR and DQ, strongly co-occurred, TCR associations were difficult to assign to individual alleles. The earlier analysis of 587 of the donors excluded some 15 rarely observed V segments, including chromosome 9 orphons, because counts were too low. A total of 150 or so TCR beta chains were listed by the study as associated with cytomegalovirus. Because HLA typing was unavailable for some donors at each locus, only the typed subset was used in association tests. Most TCR sequences were observed very rarely across donors, whereas some public TCRs were present in many individuals. An association between a missense DCLRE1C variant and V-gene and J-gene trimming of TCR beta chains was found in a later genetic analysis and replicated in an independent cohort. Compared with the roughly 670-donor mean, donors in an Asian-associated ancestry cluster had fewer N-insertions in productive TCRs, according to a later genetic analysis. In both the original and validation cohorts, the classifier was reported to diagnose cytomegalovirus status with high specificity and sensitivity. In an earlier analysis of around 600 of the donors, most TCR beta V segments were observed in productive rearrangements about 90% or about 30% of the time, broadly matching IMGT annotations.

Library method: the immunoSEQ multiplex PCR assay. For the multiplex PCR, a mixture combining 60 forward primers for TCR Vbeta segments and 13 reverse primers for TCR Jbeta segments was used. Amplification of the CDR3 region of rearranged TCR beta genes was performed with a multiplex PCR assay on genomic DNA. The Illumina HiSeq System was used to sequence the amplified TCR beta libraries as 87-base-pair reads. On the study's bioinformatics: A later analysis counted about 76 million unique TCR beta chains across the 600 to 850 repertoires, and roughly 11 million of these chains were shared by at least two donors. Raw reads were error-corrected and collapsed into unique sequences with a nearest-neighbor algorithm that merged closely related sequences to remove PCR and sequencing errors. Alignment of CDR3 sequences to IMGT reference sequences was used to assign V, D and J gene segments. For a sequence to be retained, a match of at least six nucleotides to both a V gene segment and a J gene segment was required. A rearrangement counted as productive if the CDR3 had no stop codons and remained in frame with V and J, and every other rearrangement counted as non-productive. CDR3 was defined according to IMGT convention as the region running from the second conserved V-encoded cysteine to the conserved J-encoded phenylalanine. In an earlier analysis of more than 550 of the donors, sequences lacking an unambiguous match to a single V gene segment were excluded. An earlier analysis of several hundred of the donors called V segments functional above 56.7% productive rearrangements and segregating when the between-donor standard deviation exceeded 5%. A statistical classification framework was developed to diagnose cytomegalovirus status using the catalog of TCR beta chain sequences. V and J gene assignment, in a later analysis, came from comparing TCR nucleotide sequences with IMGT/GENE-DB human TR gene sequences. Using the TCRdist pipeline, a later analysis assigned CDR3 sequences along with most-parsimonious VDJ recombination scenarios. In a later analysis, each TCR beta chain was defined by its CDR3 amino acid sequence together with its V-gene family, and reads without a unique V-gene family were excluded. As a way to deal with suspected cross-contamination and a sequencing artifact, a later analysis dropped roughly 620 nucleotide sequences that were highly shared and had low generation probability. In a later analysis, a clonal expansion index for each public chain was calculated from normalized within-repertoire ranks of inferred template counts. Generation probabilities in a later analysis came from a VDJ recombination model fitted to out-of-frame rearrangements, and those results were checked against IGoR. In a later analysis, hypergeometric tests were used to score TCR-TCR, TCR-HLA and TCR-CMV co-occurrence, with a repertoire-size bias correction applied to TCR pairs. A later analysis estimated false discovery rates by permuting HLA or CMV assignments 20 times. A later analysis grouped co-occurring TCRs with DBSCAN, adding TCRdist sequence similarity when clustering within HLA-allele-positive subsets. Co-occurrence clustering excluded repertoires with fewer than 30,000 or more than 120,000 public chains, plus five with anomalous nucleotide sharing. Not all clones reach the TCRdb copy of this immuneACCESS table, which keeps in-frame sequences only. Checked studies attribute under half of the gap to unresolved V genes and leave the rest unexplained. Clone size and the V and J calls come from that table; the DNA yielded D and trimming. The sample table lists roughly 140,000 clones, approximately 9% of them with a count of one. Around 1.9% of the sample goes to the ten largest clones.

The sequence derives from a male donor in good health and CMV-seronegative. The specimen sequenced was PBMCs.

The nucleotide sequence is given as TGTGCCAGCAGTACGGGGGCTAGCGGGGGGGATGAGCAGTTCTTC. This codes for CASSTGASGGDEQFF. The chain employs TRBV6-6 and TRBJ2-1, and TRBD2 aligns with 12 junction nucleotides. Trimming removed 5 bases from V and 8 bases from J; the gene matches leave 7 bases unexplained. Taken from cysteine to phenylalanine, the CDR3 has 15 residues. CDR3 DNA only is kept here, 45 bases in frame from base 1. CDR1 and CDR2 are drawn from the germline V gene (reference sequence): MNHNY, SVGAGI.